The sequence of this TCR beta chain was determined in a study of cytomegalovirus exposure and HLA in healthy donors. The PCR was carried out with 60 Vbeta primers and 13 Jbeta primers. TCRdb's copy holds only in-frame clones and misses some; the assay was immunoSEQ multiplex PCR. The sample has about 120,000 clones, over 70% seen once. The CDR3 runs to 14 residues. Germline V CDR1 and CDR2: MNHNS, SASEGT. V was pared by 5 bases and J by 2 bases, with 10 bases between. The sequence derives from a young woman in good health and CMV-seronegative. The chain employs TRBV6-1 and TRBJ1-5; D is possibly TRBD1 (5 bases). Sequenced material: PBMCs. CDR3 DNA sequence: TGTGCCAGCAGTACCTTGGGGCGCAATCAGCCCCAGCATTTT. Protein: CASSTLGRNQPQHF.